These 30 T cell receptor beta chains originate from one sample sequenced in a study of T cells in Graves' hyperthyroidism and ophthalmopathy. Template material for amplifying TCR beta CDR3 regions consisted of RNA transcripts. TCR CDR3 underwent first-round RT-PCR with the HTBI primer set. A single record per CDR3 protein comes from TCRdb applying MiXCR to the multiplex PCR reads. In the table there are some 500,000 distinct CDR3 sequences, about 16% of which are singletons. The material sequenced was blood. Receptors were obtained from a young woman with Graves' ophthalmopathy.

In its sample, this clonotype was seen a few times. The chain has TRBV5-1 and TRBJ1-1, with 12 bases that match TRBD1. The CDR3 has 16 residues. V shed 3 bases and J 6 bases; nucleotides not matched to a gene: 9. Looked up from germline, CDR1 is SGHRS and CDR2 is YFSETQ. The CDR3 protein is CASSSRDRGPRSEAFF. The CDR3 DNA reads as TGCGCCAGCAGCTCCCGGGACAGGGGGCCAAGATCTGAAGCTTTCTTT.

V usage is TRBV29-1 and J usage is TRBJ1-1; no definite D call. CDR3 length equals 12 residues. The germline V gene has CDR1 SQVTM and CDR2 ANQGSEA. Here the CDR3 reads CRENSPNTEAFF. The DNA for the CDR3 is TGCAGGGAAAACTCGCCGAACACTGAAGCTTTCTTT. The whole variable domain, remainder taken from reference TRBV29-1 and TRBJ1-1, is SAVISQKPSRDICQRGTSLTIQCQVDSQVTMMFWYRQQPGQSLTLIATANQGSEATYESGFVIDKFPISRPNLTFSTLTVSNMSPEDSSIYLCRENSPNTEAFFGQGTRLTVV.

This clonotype was observed at least ten times. This chain links TRBV30 with TRBJ1-1; D gene ambiguous. Per the germline V gene, CDR1 is GTSNPN and CDR2 is SVGIG (reference sequence). The CDR3 is 12 residues long. The V gene lost 0 bases and the J gene lost 11 bases, with 13 bases spanning the gap. CDR3 amino acids: CAWSVQFEKAFF. Here the CDR3 DNA reads TGTGCCTGGAGTGTACAATTCGAAAAGGCTTTCTTT.

This clonotype appeared many times. The V gene is TRBV7-9, the J gene TRBJ2-7, with 7 positions matching TRBD1. Germline-derived CDR1 and CDR2 are SEHNR and FQNEAQ (reference sequence). The trim removed 5 bases at V and 3 bases at J, leaving 10 bases unmatched. The CDR3 is 15 residues long. CDR3: CASSDRQGSVYEQYF. Written as DNA, the CDR3 is TGTGCCAGCAGCGACAGACAGGGTTCGGTCTACGAGCAGTACTTC.

This clonotype has a count of ten or more. This chain links TRBV12-3 or TRBV12-4 with TRBJ1-1; tentative D call: TRBD1 (5 bases). The CDR3 runs 14 residues. Trimming stripped 1 base from V and 4 bases from J, with 10 bases between. The CDR3 DNA reads as TGTGCCAGCAGTTTAGTAGGGGCGGCCACTGAAGCTTTCTTT. This gives the protein CASSLVGAATEAFF.

The sample holds many counts of this clonotype. The chain employs TRBV6-1 and TRBJ2-7, with 8 bases identical to TRBD1. The CDR3 is 16 amino acids. With 6 bases clipped from V and 5 bases from J, the junction kept 15 bases outside the gene matches. Germline loops: CDR1 MNHNS, CDR2 SASEGT. In DNA, the CDR3 is TGTGCCAGCAGCCCTAGACAGAGGACAGGGACCCACGAGCAGTACTTC. Translation gives CASSPRQRTGTHEQYF.

The chain couples TRBV5-4 to TRBJ2-3; TRBD2 aligns across 13 bases. CDR3 length: 15 residues. CDR1 is SGHNT, CDR2 YYREEE, per germline (reference sequence). J lost 3 bases, V lost 5 bases, and 3 bases had no gene match. CDR3 residues: CASRLAGGDTDTQYF. Written as DNA, the CDR3 is TGTGCCAGCAGACTAGCGGGAGGGGATACAGATACGCAGTATTTT.

This chain uses TRBV7-9 with TRBJ1-2; no definite D call. CDR3 length: 14 residues. Looked up from germline, CDR1 is SEHNR and CDR2 is FQNEAQ (reference sequence). The V and J ends lost 8 bases and 0 bases respectively, with 13 bases between them. The CDR3 DNA is TGTGCCAGCCAACTCATTCAAACTAACTATGGCTACACCTTC. The encoded protein is CASQLIQTNYGYTF.

The V gene is TRBV4-3, the J gene TRBJ2-1, with 9 bases fitting TRBD2. CDR1 is LGHNA and CDR2 is YSLEER in the germline V gene. V trimming: 1 base; J trimming: 6 bases; junction bases outside the gene matches: 4. This CDR3 has 15 amino acids. CDR3 nucleotide sequence: TGCGCCAGCAGCCAAGGGGGACTAGCAGGCAATGAGCAGTTCTTC. Translated: CASSQGGLAGNEQFF.

Of note for this clonotype: This sequence may be a read error, since a much larger clone differs from it by one base. The rearrangement uses TRBV28 and TRBJ2-7; 10 nucleotides align to TRBD2. Germline CDR1 MDHEN, CDR2 SYDVKM. This CDR3 is built from 15 residues. In DNA, the CDR3 is TGTGCCAGCACCTCAACTAGCGGGATCCCCTACGAGCGGTACTTC. Encoded protein: CASTSTSGIPYERYF.

This rearrangement joins TRBV27 to TRBJ1-2; 8 bases agree with TRBD1. Looked up from germline, CDR1 is MNHEY and CDR2 is SMNVEV (reference sequence). Trimming at V came to 5 bases and at J to 2 bases, leaving 10 bases not matched to a gene. CDR3 length: 16 amino acids. The CDR3 nucleotides read TGTGCCAGCAGTATCTATCCAGGGGGCCACAACTATGGCTACACCTTC. It codes for CASSIYPGGHNYGYTF.

The table lists this clonotype with many counts. The chain has TRBV7-8 and TRBJ2-5; TRBD2 aligns across 7 bases. In germline, CDR1 is SGHVS, CDR2 FQNEAQ. Unmatched junction bases numbered 6, after V lost 5 bases and J lost 3 bases. This CDR3 is built from 14 residues. CDR3 DNA sequence: TGTGCCAGCAGCCCGGGGACTATCGAAGAGACCCAGTACTTC. This sequence encodes CASSPGTIEETQYF.

In this sample, this clonotype turned up many times. The rearrangement links TRBV5-1 to TRBJ2-3, with TRBD2 as a possible D gene (5 bases). The V gene's germline CDR1 is SGHRS and CDR2 YFSETQ. Trimming shortened V by 3 bases and J by 4 bases, and 15 bases separated the two germline ends. This CDR3 comprises 15 residues. CDR3 DNA sequence: TGCGCCAGCAGCTCGGAGGATCTGACCGCAGATACGCAGTATTTT. This translates into CASSSEDLTADTQYF.

This clonotype was found a few times. This chain joins TRBV5-6 and TRBJ2-5; D might be TRBD1 (6 bases). From germline, CDR1 is SGHDT and CDR2 YYEEEE. The germline V and J ends were trimmed by 4 bases and 8 bases, with 12 bases remaining between them. CDR3 length: 12 residues. CDR3 nucleotides: TGTGCCAGCAGCGGCCCGGGACATACCCAGTACTTC. It translates to CASSGPGHTQYF. The complete variable domain, with remaining parts taken from reference TRBV5-6 and TRBJ2-5, reads DAGVTQSPTHLIKTRGQQVTLRCSPKSGHDTVSWYQQALGQGPQFIFQYYEEEERQRGNFPDRFSGHQFPNYSSELNVNALLLGDSALYLCASSGPGHTQYFGPGTRLLVL.

This clonotype was found many times. This chain joins TRBV7-3 and TRBJ2-7; perhaps TRBD2 as D (5 bases). V was pared by 5 bases and J by 3 bases, with 14 bases between. The CDR3 loop spans 14 amino acids. Germline CDR1 is SGHTA and CDR2 is FQGTGA. The CDR3 bases are TGTGCCAGCAGCCCCCAGCGGATAAACTACGAGCAGTACTTC. Translated, it gives CASSPQRINYEQYF.

This chain links TRBV12-3 or TRBV12-4 with TRBJ2-6, with 8 positions matching TRBD1. CDR3 length: 19 amino acids. Germline trimming cut 3 bases from V and 0 bases from J; bases unmatched to any gene: 10. The CDR3 protein is CASSLAFRRGPSGANVLTF. The CDR3 region has the DNA TGTGCCAGCAGTTTGGCCTTCCGCAGGGGGCCCTCTGGGGCCAACGTCCTGACTTTC.

This clonotype showed up just a few times. This clone may be a read error of a much larger clone one base away. The CDR3 does not end in the conserved phenylalanine or tryptophan, so this is likely a read error. The chain employs TRBV5-1 and TRBJ2-1; D is ambiguous. The germline gives CDR1 SGHRS, CDR2 YFSETQ. CDR3 size: 16 residues. With 4 bases removed from V and 0 bases from J, the gap between germline ends came to 14 bases. The CDR3 DNA follows: TGCGCCAGCAGCCTGTTCCAACGAGGCTCCTACAATGAGCAGTTCCTC. Its protein is CASSLFQRGSYNEQFL.

This clonotype turned up a few times. A read error may explain this, as a much larger clone is one base away. CDR3 nucleotides: TGCAGTGTCATCTCCCTCGCGGGAGGGTCCTACGGGCAGTACTTC. This codes for CSVISLAGGSYGQYF. The chain links TRBV20-1 to TRBJ2-7, with TRBD2 matching 9 bases. The CDR3 has 15 amino acids. Germline CDR1 DFQATT, CDR2 SNEGSKA (reference sequence).

A word on this clonotype: One base away lies a much larger clone, so this may be a sequencing read error. The J gene is TRBJ2-7, the V gene TRBV3-1, with 12 bases aligning to TRBD1. The CDR3 is 15 residues long. CDR1 and CDR2 from the germline V gene are LGHDT and YNNKEL (reference sequence). CDR3 protein: CAGSRPGQGAAEQYF. CDR3 DNA sequence: TGTGCCGGCAGCCGACCGGGACAGGGGGCGGCCGAGCAGTACTTC.

This clonotype was detected only a few times. V and J are TRBV15 and TRBJ2-4; TRBD1 is a possible D gene (6 bases). The V gene lost 5 bases and the J gene lost 4 bases, with 18 bases spanning the gap. CDR3 length equals 16 residues. CDR1 and CDR2 from the germline V gene are LNHNV and YYDKDF (reference sequence). The CDR3 protein is CATSATDRKGKNIQYF. The DNA of the CDR3 is TGTGCCACCAGCGCCACGGACAGAAAGGGGAAAAACATTCAGTACTTC.

This clonotype was detected ten times or more. The chain employs TRBV29-1 and TRBJ1-3; D remains unclear. The V and J ends lost 0 bases and 3 bases respectively, with 12 bases between them. CDR3 length equals 15 residues. Germline lookup yields CDR1 SQVTM and CDR2 ANQGSEA. The CDR3 coding sequence is TGCAGCGTTGAAGATGGGAGGGCTAATGGAAACACCATATATTTT. It specifies CSVEDGRANGNTIYF.

The chain carries TRBV27 and TRBJ1-5, with unresolved D. The CDR3 is 14 residues long. Germline CDR1 and CDR2: MNHEY and SMNVEV (reference sequence). Deletions cut 6 bases from V and 3 bases from J, with 12 bases between. This CDR3 reads CASSQRRLNQPQHF. DNA for the CDR3: TGTGCCAGCAGCCAGCGGAGACTCAATCAGCCCCAGCATTTT.

This clonotype was recorded at least ten times. The chain has TRBV28 and TRBJ1-2, with 7 bases fitting TRBD1. Germline assignment: CDR1 MDHEN and CDR2 SYDVKM. The CDR3 totals 14 residues. V lost 6 bases and J lost 1; bases outside the gene matches: 5. In DNA form, the CDR3 reads TGTGCCAGCAGGGGGGGACAGCTTAACTATGGCTACACCTTC. Translating it yields CASRGGQLNYGYTF.

This clonotype was seen repeatedly, ten times or more. The V and J genes are TRBV10-3 and TRBJ2-7, with D tentatively TRBD2 (6 bases). CDR1 is ENHRY, CDR2 SYGVKD, per germline. This CDR3 has 14 residues. V lost 2 bases and J lost 5, with 13 bases in between. The CDR3 sequence is CAISEGGLENEQYF. The DNA of the CDR3 is TGTGCCATCAGTGAGGGGGGACTGGAAAACGAGCAGTACTTC.

This chain uses TRBV6-8 with TRBJ2-2, with 7 bases that match TRBD2. V lost 7 bases to trimming and J lost 0 bases; unmatched junction nucleotides: 11. This CDR3 is built from 17 residues. Per the germline V gene, CDR1 is MNHGY and CDR2 is SAAAGT. CDR3 coding DNA: TGTGCCAGCAATACCGCCGGGACTACATCGAACACCGGGGAGCTGTTTTTT. Translating it yields CASNTAGTTSNTGELFF.

V is TRBV6-1 and J is TRBJ1-5; maybe TRBD1 (6 bases). This CDR3 comprises 13 residues. Germline V gene sequence: CDR1 MNHNS, CDR2 SASEGT. V was trimmed by 4 bases and J by 10 bases, leaving 14 bases between them. The CDR3 nucleotides read TGTGCCAGCAGTGCAGGGGCCGCGTTCCCCCAGCATTTT. It yields the protein CASSAGAAFPQHF.

The V call is TRBV6-5, the J call TRBJ2-7; D remains ambiguous. This CDR3 contains 12 residues. CDR1 and CDR2 from the germline V gene are MNHEY and SVGAGI. The V and J ends lost 2 bases and 5 bases respectively, with 7 bases between them. The CDR3 here is CASSYPTDEQYF. The DNA for the CDR3 is TGTGCCAGCAGTTACCCCACCGACGAGCAGTACTTC.

This clonotype was detected many times. The rearrangement uses TRBV28 and TRBJ2-7; the match to TRBD1 covers 7 bases. J lost 5 bases, V lost 6 bases, and 10 bases had no gene match. CDR3 length equals 14 residues. From germline, CDR1 is MDHEN and CDR2 SYDVKM. CDR3 in DNA: TGTGCCAGCAGACCTGACAGGGTGCCCCACGAGCAGTACTTC. It specifies CASRPDRVPHEQYF.

This clonotype showed up just a few times. The chain uses TRBV4-3 and TRBJ2-1, with TRBD2 matching 8 bases. The CDR3 length is 14 residues. Germline values: CDR1 LGHNA, CDR2 YSLEER. V lost 5 bases and J lost 9; bases outside the gene matches: 9. CDR3 in amino acids: CASSSLAGTGEQFF. In DNA form, the CDR3 reads TGCGCCAGCAGCTCTTTAGCGGGAACGGGTGAGCAGTTCTTC.

The V and J genes are TRBV9 and TRBJ2-5; D may be TRBD2 (6 bases). Per the germline V gene, CDR1 is SGDLS and CDR2 is YYNGEE. The CDR3 spans 17 residues. Trimming removed 2 bases from V and 5 bases from J, with 22 bases in between. The CDR3 bases are TGTGCCAGCAGCGTGGGAATCGGGAGCGATAAAGGGGAGACCCAGTACTTC. As protein: CASSVGIGSDKGETQYF.